This TCR beta chain was found in a study of cytomegalovirus exposure and HLA in healthy donors. 60 Vbeta and 13 Jbeta primers were used in PCR. Only in-frame clones appear in the TCRdb table, and some are missing; sequencing was by immunoSEQ multiplex PCR. The sample has about 170,000 clones; about 82% are singletons. On this clone: The antigen remains unidentified.

Study-wide findings and caveats: In an earlier analysis, in some 500 donors, most V segments appeared productive either ~90% or ~30% of the time. The likely origin of a cluster of highly shared sequence variants was a sequencing artifact. By HLA locus, TCR association rates varied in a later analysis, with DRB1 showing the most and HLA-C the fewest.

The CDR3 loop spans 14 amino acids. V dropped 4 bases and J dropped 4; count of bases not matched to a gene: 6. Germline CDR1 SGHNT, CDR2 YYREEE (reference sequence). Sequencing used PBMCs. The rearrangement joins TRBV5-4 to TRBJ2-3; 7 nucleotides agree with TRBD2. The receptor was isolated from a woman in her late teens or twenties in good health and CMV-seronegative. The CDR3 here is CASSPGLEADTQYF. CDR3 in DNA: TGTGCCAGCAGCCCCGGACTAGAGGCAGATACGCAGTATTTT.